This is a list of T cell receptor beta chains from one sample in a study of T cells in Graves' hyperthyroidism and ophthalmopathy. MiXCR, run by TCRdb on the multiplex PCR reads, gives a single entry per CDR3 protein. The sample contains about 180,000 distinct CDR3 sequences, approximately 15% of which appear only once. The sequenced material came from blood. The receptors were gathered from a woman aged 45-65 years with Graves' hyperthyroidism. Each CDR3 is given with its conserved first and last residue. A D gene is named only where the DNA matches it firmly. Clone size, where shown, is once, few, many, or a class for clones that have expanded.

V gene	D gene	J gene	clone size	CDR3 DNA	CDR3 protein
TRBV2	TRBD1	TRBJ2-7	.	TGTGCCAGCAGCTGGGGACAGGGACAATACGAGCAGTACTTC	CASSWGQGQYEQYF
TRBV5-1	TRBD2	TRBJ2-3	many	TGCGCCAGCAGCTTGTACGGGGGGGGTTCAAAAGATACGCAGTATTTT	CASSLYGGGSKDTQYF
TRBV11-3	.	TRBJ1-1	many	TGTGCCAGCAGCACCCGGGGCACTGAAGCTTTCTTT	CASSTRGTEAFF
TRBV9	TRBD1	TRBJ1-1	many	TGTGCCAGCAGCCTCTCGACAGGGGATACTGAAGCTTTCTTT	CASSLSTGDTEAFF
TRBV6-1	.	TRBJ2-7	many	TGTGCCAGCAGTTATCGGGGGCCGACCTACGAGCAGTACTTC	CASSYRGPTYEQYF
TRBV6-6	.	TRBJ1-1	many	TGTGCCAGCAGTTACTCGGGCTCGAGGGCTGAAGCTTTCTTT	CASSYSGSRAEAFF
TRBV11-2	TRBD2	TRBJ2-1	.	TGTGCCAGCAGCTCCGACCGGACTAGCGGGCCATACAATGAGCAGTTCTTC	CASSSDRTSGPYNEQFF
TRBV19	TRBD1	TRBJ1-1	many	TGTGCCAGTAGTGTTTACAGGGGTGAGGTTCTAGTGAACACTGAAGCTTTCTTT	CASSVYRGEVLVNTEAFF
TRBV5-1	TRBD1	TRBJ1-2	many	TGCGCCAGCAGCGACACCGGGACAGGGGACGGCTACACCTTC	CASSDTGTGDGYTF
TRBV2	TRBD1	TRBJ2-7	.	TGTGCCAGCAGCCGACAGGGCGGATACGAGCAGTACTTC	CASSRQGGYEQYF
TRBV6-6	.	TRBJ1-6	many	TGTGCCAGCAGTTACTTACGGGACTCACCCCTCCACTTT	CASSYLRDSPLHF
TRBV3-1	.	TRBJ2-5	many	TGTGCCAGCAGCGCACTAGGGGCTCAGGGGGAGACCCAGTACTTC	CASSALGAQGETQYF
TRBV6-1	.	TRBJ1-1	many	TGTGCCAGCAGTCGACGAGAGAACAATGAAGCTTTCTTT	CASSRRENNEAFF
TRBV5-1	TRBD1	TRBJ1-4	many	TGCGCCAGCAGCGCGGACAGGGCAGAAGTCGGGAAACTGTTTTTT	CASSADRAEVGKLFF
TRBV28	TRBD1	TRBJ1-5	many	TGTGCCAGCAGCCGGACAGGCGGTAGCAATCAGCCCCAGCATTTT	CASSRTGGSNQPQHF
TRBV5-1	.	TRBJ1-3	.	TGCGCCAACAGCTTGGGAGAACAGCACTCTGGAAACACCATATATTTT	CANSLGEQHSGNTIYF
TRBV29-1	TRBD2	TRBJ2-3	many	TGCAGCGTTGAGGCGAGCGGGGGGGGGGCAGATACGCAGTATTTT	CSVEASGGGADTQYF
TRBV11-2	.	TRBJ2-7	many	TGTGCCAGCAGCTTAGAATGGGGGGACTACGAGCAGTACTTC	CASSLEWGDYEQYF
TRBV5-1	.	TRBJ1-3	few	TGCGCCAGCAGCTTGGCGAATACAGCAGGAAACACCATATATTTT	CASSLANTAGNTIYF
TRBV5-1	TRBD1	TRBJ2-1	many	TGCGCCAGCAGCTTCGAACCCCTGACAGGGAGCTCCTACAATGAGCAGTTCTTC	CASSFEPLTGSSYNEQFF
TRBV5-1	TRBD2	TRBJ2-3	many	TGCGCCAGCAGCTCCCTGCTAGCGGGGGGGCCGGCAGGCACAGATACGCAGTATTTT	CASSSLLAGGPAGTDTQYF
TRBV2	.	TRBJ1-1	many	TGTGCCACATTACTAACCCAGACAGTGGCACCCAAGGGAGCTTTCTTT	CATLLTQTVAPKGAFF
TRBV2	.	TRBJ1-2	many	TGTGCCAGCAGTGAATTCGGTCAGGGATATGGCTACACCTTC	CASSEFGQGYGYTF
TRBV2	.	TRBJ1-4	many	TGTGCCAGCAGCCCCGGGACTGATAATGAAAAACTGTTTTTT	CASSPGTDNEKLFF
TRBV27	.	TRBJ1-5	.	TGTGCCAGCAGTTTCAGACCAGGGATTGGGGGCAGTCAGCCCCAGCATTTT	CASSFRPGIGGSQPQHF
TRBV20-1	.	TRBJ1-1	.	TGCAGTGCTAGGGGGCCAACGAACACTGAAGCTTTCTTT	CSARGPTNTEAFF
TRBV11-2	TRBD1	TRBJ2-3	many	TGTGCCAGCAGCTTAGTCAGGGGGCTCACAGATACGCAGTATTTT	CASSLVRGLTDTQYF
TRBV11-2	TRBD2	TRBJ2-5	many	TGTGCCAGCAGCTTAGCCCGGGGGACTAGCGGGATTCAAGAGACCCAGTACTTC	CASSLARGTSGIQETQYF
TRBV25-1	.	TRBJ2-1	many	TGTGCCAGCAGTGATTTCGCCCAGGTGGGCAATGAGCAGTTCTTC	CASSDFAQVGNEQFF
TRBV20-1	.	TRBJ1-6	many	TGCAGTGCTAGAGTTGAGGAGATTAATTCACCCCTCCACTTT	CSARVEEINSPLHF
TRBV5-1	TRBD2	TRBJ2-2	many	TGCGCCAGCAGATTAGCGGGGGTCACCGGGGAGCTGTTTTTT	CASRLAGVTGELFF
TRBV7-2	.	TRBJ1-1	.	TGTGCCAGCAGCTTAGCGTCGCAGGGGATGAACACTGAAGCTTTCTTT	CASSLASQGMNTEAFF
TRBV19	TRBD1	TRBJ1-4	many	TGTGCCAGTAGTTCAACGGCCCCTGGACAGGGGAATGAAAAACTGTTTTTT	CASSSTAPGQGNEKLFF
TRBV24-1	TRBD1	TRBJ1-5	many	TGTGCCACCAGCGGACAGGGTTACAATCAGCCCCAGCATTTT	CATSGQGYNQPQHF
TRBV10-1	.	TRBJ2-7	many	TGCGCCAGCAGTGAGTTCAGGGCCCCGGTCGGCGAGCAGTACTTC	CASSEFRAPVGEQYF
TRBV12-3/TRBV12-4	TRBD1	TRBJ2-4	many	TGTGCCAGCAGTGGGGGACAGTTCGACCCCAAAAACATTCAGTACTTC	CASSGGQFDPKNIQYF
TRBV28	TRBD1	TRBJ1-1	.	TGTGCCAGCAGGTCCGGGACAGGGGGGACCACTGAAGCTTTCTTT	CASRSGTGGTTEAFF
TRBV6-2/TRBV6-3	TRBD2	TRBJ2-1	many	TGTGCCAGCAGCATTCTAGCGGGGGGGCTCAATGAGCAGTTCTTC	CASSILAGGLNEQFF
TRBV28	.	TRBJ1-2	few	TGTGCCAGCAGCTTCGCGGACAGACGTAACTATGGCTACACCTTC	CASSFADRRNYGYTF
TRBV7-2	TRBD1	TRBJ2-5	many	TGTGCCAGCAGCTTAATGGCAGGGGGAGAGACCCAGTACTTC	CASSLMAGGETQYF
TRBV7-2	.	TRBJ1-1	.	TGTGCCAGCAGCTTAGCTCAGGGGCTGAACACTGAAGCTTTCTTT	CASSLAQGLNTEAFF
TRBV28	.	TRBJ1-4	medium-sized	TGTGCCAGCAGAGAGGGAGAGAGGGGTAATGAAAAACTGTTTTTT	CASREGERGNEKLFF
TRBV24-1	.	TRBJ1-2	many	TGTGCCACCAGTGCAGGAAGCTATGGCTACACCTTC	CATSAGSYGYTF
TRBV24-1	TRBD1	TRBJ2-1	many	TGTGCCACCAGTGATTTTGGGACAGGATCCGGGAATGAGCAGTTCTTC	CATSDFGTGSGNEQFF
TRBV19	.	TRBJ1-5	.	TGTGCCAGTATTAAAGGGGGGAGGTCCGAGCCCCAGCATTTT	CASIKGGRSEPQHF
TRBV5-5	.	TRBJ2-5	many	TGTGCCAGCAGCTCGGGTGCCAAAGAGACCCAGTACTTC	CASSSGAKETQYF
TRBV18	.	TRBJ1-1	many	TGTGCCAGCTCACCGTTGTCAGGGAACACTGAAGCTTTCTTT	CASSPLSGNTEAFF
TRBV29-1	TRBD1	TRBJ2-6	.	TGCAGCGTTGAAGATGGGGGACAGGCTGCTGGGGCCAACGTCCTGACTTTC	CSVEDGGQAAGANVLTF
TRBV9	.	TRBJ1-4	.	TGTGCCAGCAGCGTAGGTGGCAGGGGACTCGAAAAACTGTTTTTT	CASSVGGRGLEKLFF
TRBV7-2	TRBD1	TRBJ2-2	many	TGTGCCAGCAGCCATATGACAGGGGGAGCCGGGGAGCTGTTTTTT	CASSHMTGGAGELFF
TRBV19	.	TRBJ2-5	many	TGTGCCAGTAGTATAGACCCGGGCAGGGGCGAGACCCAGTACTTC	CASSIDPGRGETQYF
TRBV12-3/TRBV12-4	.	TRBJ1-1	many	TGTGCCAGCAGTTTAGATGGGGGGATGGACACTGAAGCTTTCTTT	CASSLDGGMDTEAFF